The 31 T cell receptor beta chains given below trace back to one sample, sequenced in a study of CD8+CD57+ T cells in acquired aplastic anemia. Genomic DNA templated the TCR beta VDJ and CDR3 profiling. TCRdb re-analysed the reads in MiXCR, keeping a single row per CDR3 protein. Of 130,000 or so distinct CDR3 sequences in the sample, approximately 40% were seen once. Patients selected for sequencing had displayed CD8+CD57+ cell expansion by flow cytometry. The material sequenced was sorted CD4+, CD8+, or CD8+CD57+ T cells (not recorded which) from PBMCs. These receptors all stem from a human donor with aplastic anemia.

This clonotype was seen many times. The chain joins TRBV29-1 to TRBJ2-3; D is undetermined. V was shortened by 6 bases and J by 1 base, with 2 bases between the two germline ends. The germline V gene has CDR1 SQVTM and CDR2 ANQGSEA. The length of the CDR3 is 10 residues. In DNA form, the CDR3 reads TGCAGCGTACGCACAGATACGCAGTATTTT. This translates into CSVRTDTQYF.

This clonotype was counted only a few times. The chain uses TRBV12-3 or TRBV12-4 and TRBJ2-3; 9 bases agree with TRBD2. The length of the CDR3 is 14 residues. Germline trimming cut 6 bases from V and 5 bases from J; bases unmatched to any gene: 6. The CDR3 region is CASRLAGKQDTQYF. DNA of the CDR3: TGTGCCAGCAGGCTAGCGGGGAAACAAGATACGCAGTATTTT.

This clonotype has a single count. The J gene is TRBJ2-5, the V gene TRBV2, with TRBD2 identical over 7 bases. This CDR3 is 17 amino acids long. Looked up from germline, CDR1 is SNHLY and CDR2 is FYNNEI. The V and J ends lost 4 bases and 1 base, in that order; junction bases with no gene match: 12. In DNA form, the CDR3 reads TGTGCCAGCAGTGCGCCTAGCGGCGGGCTGGCCCAAGAGACCCAGTACTTC. It translates to CASSAPSGGLAQETQYF.

This clonotype was seen at least ten times. The chain combines TRBV11-2 with TRBJ2-6; D might be TRBD1 (5 bases). Germline V gene sequence: CDR1 SGHAT, CDR2 FQNNGV. The CDR3 has 18 amino acids. V lost 6 bases, J lost 2 bases, and 20 bases lay in between. Written as DNA, the CDR3 is TGTGCCAGCAGGGGAATGGGGCAGACGTTGGCTGGGGCCAACGTCCTGACTTTC. Amino acid sequence: CASRGMGQTLAGANVLTF. Drawing the rest from reference TRBV11-2 and TRBJ2-6, the complete variable domain is EAGVAQSPRYKIIEKRQSVAFWCNPISGHATLYWYQQILGQGPKLLIQFQNNGVVDDSQLPKDRFSAERLKGVDSTLKIQPAKLEDSAVYLCASRGMGQTLAGANVLTFGAGSRLTVL.

On this clonotype itself: A read error may produce the germline difference seen at one junction end. The chain links TRBV10-3 to TRBJ1-2, with TRBD1 matching over 7 bases. The CDR3 has 14 residues. Germline CDR1 reads ENHRY; CDR2 reads SYGVKD. The CDR3 DNA sequence: TGTGCTATCAGTGAGTCGGGACAGCGTTATGGCTACACCTTC. Translation: CAISESGQRYGYTF.

The chain is built from TRBV2 and TRBJ2-5; TRBD1 matches 8 bases. This CDR3 spans 14 amino acids. From germline, CDR1 is SNHLY and CDR2 FYNNEI. With V trimmed by 5 bases and J by 2 bases, 4 bases remained unmatched. The CDR3 region has the DNA TGTGCCAGCAGTCGGACAGGGAGACAAGAGACCCAGTACTTC. This translates into CASSRTGRQETQYF.

The chain combines TRBV7-9 with TRBJ2-2; 10 bases line up with TRBD2. Germline V gene data show CDR1 as SEHNR and CDR2 as FQNEAQ (reference sequence). This CDR3 contains 15 residues. Germline trimming cut 6 bases from V and 1 base from J; bases unmatched to any gene: 2. The CDR3 loop is CASRVAGGNTGELFF. The CDR3 bases are TGTGCCAGCAGAGTAGCGGGAGGGAACACCGGGGAGCTGTTTTTT.

This sequence joins TRBV4-3 and TRBJ2-5; 10 bases match TRBD2. The CDR3 spans 16 residues. V trimming: 1 base; J trimming: 6 bases; junction bases outside the gene matches: 8. Germline CDR1 reads LGHNA; CDR2 reads YSLEER. The CDR3 bases are TGCGCCAGCAGCCAAGCCGCAGCGGGGGGGCCAAAGACCCAGTACTTC. It codes for CASSQAAAGGPKTQYF.

The table lists this clonotype with many counts. The chain uses TRBV7-3 and TRBJ2-2; the match to TRBD1 covers 9 bases. CDR1 and CDR2 (germline): SGHTA, FQGTGA. The CDR3 is 16 residues long. The V segment lost 5 bases and the J segment 0 bases; nucleotides outside the gene matches: 4. Here the CDR3 DNA reads TGTGCCAGCAGCACTGGGACAGGGTCGAACACCGGGGAGCTGTTTTTT. Protein product: CASSTGTGSNTGELFF.

The rearrangement joins TRBV6-8 to TRBJ2-7, with D hard to call. V was trimmed by 5 bases and J by 5 bases, leaving 13 bases between them. CDR1 and CDR2 (germline): MNHGY, SAAAGT. The CDR3 extends over 13 amino acids. DNA for the CDR3: TGTGCCAGCAGTCTGCGCTGTGCCCACGAGCAGTACGTC. The encoded protein is CASSLRCAHEQYV.

Remarks on this clonotype: The CDR3 ends on some other residue instead of the conserved phenylalanine or tryptophan, so this is likely a read error. The CDR3 DNA sequence: TGTGCCAGCAGCGAGACAGGAAATGATTCACCCCTCCACCTT. This codes for CASSETGNDSPLHL. This chain connects TRBV7-9 to TRBJ1-6; a weak D match, TRBD1 (6 bases). Per the germline V gene, CDR1 is SEHNR and CDR2 is FQNEAQ (reference sequence). V gave up 5 bases and J gave up 8 bases, with 13 bases separating them. This CDR3 spans 14 amino acids.

This clonotype was detected many times. The gene calls are TRBV19 and TRBJ2-5; 8 positions agree with TRBD2. The CDR3 runs to 14 residues. J lost 3 bases, V lost 1 base, and 1 base had no gene match. CDR1 is LNHDA, CDR2 SQIVND, per germline (reference sequence). The CDR3 DNA reads TGTGCCAGTAGTATAGGCGGGAGGAAAGAGACCCAGTACTTC. Amino acids: CASSIGGRKETQYF.

This clonotype qualifies as medium-sized. The J gene is TRBJ1-6, the V gene TRBV20-1, with 9 positions matching TRBD1. The V segment lost 5 bases and the J segment 10 bases; nucleotides outside the gene matches: 6. The CDR3 is made up of 13 amino acids. The V gene's germline CDR1 is DFQATT and CDR2 SNEGSKA (reference sequence). The CDR3 is CSAWDRVGSPLHF. DNA of the CDR3: TGCAGTGCTTGGGACAGGGTAGGGTCACCCCTCCACTTT.

The chain joins TRBV2 to TRBJ2-5, with TRBD1 matching over 8 bases. The CDR3 is made up of 12 amino acids. Trimming at V came to 8 bases and at J to 4 bases, leaving 3 bases not matched to a gene. In germline, CDR1 is SNHLY, CDR2 FYNNEI. CDR3 DNA sequence: TGTGCCAGCGCAGGGGGCGCAGAGACCCAGTACTTC. It specifies CASAGGAETQYF.

This clonotype was counted ten times or more. V gene TRBV7-2 combines with J gene TRBJ1-4; TRBD1 agrees at 7 bases. The CDR3 spans 14 residues. Trimming cost V 5 bases and J 8 bases; bases outside gene matches: 8. CDR1 is SGHTA, CDR2 FQGNSA, per germline. For the CDR3, the DNA is TGTGCCAGCAGCCAGACAGGGTCGGGCGAAAAACTGTTTTTT. As protein: CASSQTGSGEKLFF.

This clonotype was observed a handful of times. The chain is built from TRBV18 and TRBJ1-6; D ambiguous. The CDR3 consists of 14 residues. V was shortened by 8 bases and J by 5 bases, with 13 bases between the two germline ends. CDR1 is KGHSH and CDR2 is LQKENI in the germline V gene. The CDR3 sequence is CASSLGVDNSPLHF. DNA of the CDR3: TGTGCCAGCAGCCTGGGTGTTGATAATTCACCCCTCCACTTT. The whole variable domain, remainder taken from reference TRBV18 and TRBJ1-6, is NAGVMQNPRHLVRRRGQEARLRCSPMKGHSHVYWYRQLPEEGLKFMVYLQKENIIDESGMPKERFSAEFPKEGPSILRIQQVVRGDSAAYFCASSLGVDNSPLHFGNGTRLTVT.

This clonotype showed up just once. V gene TRBV5-1 combines with J gene TRBJ1-6; 7 nucleotides match TRBD1. Trimming took 3 bases from V and 14 from J; bases not matched to a gene: 5. This CDR3 region has 12 residues. Germline loops: CDR1 SGHRS, CDR2 YFSETQ. The CDR3 region has the DNA TGCGCCAGCAGCTCGGGACAGTCTACCCTCCACTTT. Its protein is CASSSGQSTLHF.

This clonotype was found a few times. CDR3 sequence: CASGRGQLNTEAFF. The CDR3 bases are TGTGCCAGTGGGAGGGGACAGTTGAACACTGAAGCTTTCTTT. V and J are TRBV12-3 or TRBV12-4 and TRBJ1-1, with 7 bases that match TRBD1. The CDR3 sequence is 14 residues long. V gave up 9 bases and J gave up 0 bases; unmatched junction bases: 7.

This clonotype came up many times. The chain has TRBV12-3 or TRBV12-4 and TRBJ2-3; D is undetermined. The CDR3 is 13 residues long. V was trimmed by 5 bases and J by 0 bases, leaving 6 bases between them. The CDR3 is CASSPDSTDTQYF. The CDR3, as DNA: TGTGCCAGCAGTCCAGACAGCACAGATACGCAGTATTTT.

This clonotype was found a few times. One end of the junction varies from germline; a read error may be responsible. The CDR3 region has the DNA TGTGCCAGCAGCCAAGATCGGGACTCCTATTTCGTCTTC. Protein sequence: CASSQDRDSYFVF. The J gene is TRBJ2-1, the V gene TRBV3-1; a weak D match, TRBD2 (6 bases). Germline-derived CDR1 and CDR2 are LGHDT and YNNKEL (reference sequence). The CDR3 runs 13 residues.

This clonotype came up once. V is TRBV15 and J is TRBJ1-2; D possibly corresponds to TRBD1 (5 bases). The V end lost 0 bases, the J end lost 1 base, and 12 bases lay between the germline ends. Germline-derived CDR1 and CDR2 are LNHNV and YYDKDF (reference sequence). This CDR3 has 16 amino acids. The CDR3 DNA sequence: TGTGCCACCAGCAGAGATTATAGGCAGGGTAACTATGGCTACACCTTC. As protein: CATSRDYRQGNYGYTF.

About this clonotype itself: A read error may be the cause here, since a much bigger clone is one base away. The gene calls are TRBV11-2 and TRBJ2-7, with 11 positions matching TRBD2. V shed 5 bases, J shed 4 bases, and the junction held 16 bases outside the gene matches. Germline V lookup: CDR1 SGHAT, CDR2 FQNNGV. The CDR3 length is 18 residues. The CDR3 loop is CASSIGGASGGYQYEQYF. For the CDR3, the DNA is TGTGCCAGCAGCATAGGCGGAGCTAGCGGGGGGTATCAGTACGAGCAGTACTTC.

Many counts were recorded for this clonotype. The chain's CDR3 is CSARRTGLNTEAFF. In DNA form, the CDR3 reads TGCAGTGCTAGAAGAACAGGGTTGAACACTGAAGCTTTCTTT. The rearrangement uses TRBV20-1 and TRBJ1-1; D possibly corresponds to TRBD1 (6 bases). CDR3 length: 14 residues. Looked up from germline, CDR1 is DFQATT and CDR2 is SNEGSKA (reference sequence). V gave up 2 bases and J gave up 0 bases, with 10 bases separating them.

The chain carries TRBV29-1 and TRBJ2-7, with D perhaps assigned TRBD1 or TRBD2 (7 bases each). V lost 3 bases and J lost 2, with 14 bases in between. The CDR3 totals 14 residues. The germline V gene has CDR1 SQVTM and CDR2 ANQGSEA. Here the CDR3 reads CSVDDREGPYEQYF. The CDR3 nucleotides read TGCAGCGTTGACGACAGGGAGGGTCCCTACGAGCAGTACTTC.

The J gene is TRBJ1-1, the V gene TRBV2; 7 bases agree with TRBD1. V dropped 0 bases and J dropped 1; count of bases not matched to a gene: 2. The CDR3 has 15 amino acids. Germline-derived CDR1 and CDR2 are SNHLY and FYNNEI. CDR3 nucleotide sequence: TGTGCCAGCAGTGAAGCGACAGGGAAGAACACTGAAGCTTTCTTT. Translation: CASSEATGKNTEAFF.

The rearrangement links TRBV19 to TRBJ2-1; D gene unclear. CDR1 is LNHDA, CDR2 SQIVND, per germline (reference sequence). The CDR3 totals 12 residues. Trimming stripped 6 bases from V and 4 bases from J, with 7 bases between. In nucleotides, the CDR3 is TGTGCCAGTAGAACGCGGTACAATGAGCAGTTCTTC. Residues: CASRTRYNEQFF.

This clonotype was picked up many times. This chain connects TRBV12-3 or TRBV12-4 to TRBJ1-1; D may be TRBD1 (5 bases). V shed 0 bases and J shed 3 bases, with 5 bases lying between them. CDR3 length: 13 amino acids. The CDR3 loop reads CASSLAGDTEAFF. The CDR3, as DNA: TGTGCCAGCAGTTTAGCGGGGGACACTGAAGCTTTCTTT.

The rearrangement joins TRBV6-1 to TRBJ2-2; D possibly corresponds to TRBD1 (6 bases). V lost 2 bases and J lost 6, with 22 bases in between. Germline CDR1 and CDR2: MNHNS and SASEGT. This CDR3 comprises 18 residues. This chain's CDR3 is CASSEKFLAGQMSGELFF. The CDR3 nucleotides read TGTGCCAGCAGTGAAAAGTTTTTAGCCGGACAGATGTCCGGGGAGCTGTTTTTT.

This clonotype was counted ten times or more. The chain joins TRBV5-1 to TRBJ1-4; D gene uncertain. This CDR3 region has 15 residues. Germline V gene sequence: CDR1 SGHRS, CDR2 YFSETQ. The V end lost 0 bases, the J end lost 2 bases, and 8 bases lay between the germline ends. The CDR3 sequence: CASSLGIGTNEKLFF. The DNA of the CDR3 is TGCGCCAGCAGCTTGGGGATTGGCACTAATGAAAAACTGTTTTTT.

The chain carries TRBV5-1 and TRBJ2-3; TRBD2 agrees at 8 bases. This CDR3 region has 16 residues. Germline trimming cut 5 bases from V and 0 bases from J; bases unmatched to any gene: 8. Germline V gene sequence: CDR1 SGHRS, CDR2 YFSETQ. The CDR3 DNA follows: TGCGCCAGCAGACCTGCGGGGGGTCTAAGCACAGATACGCAGTATTTT. Amino acid sequence: CASRPAGGLSTDTQYF.

The chain recombines TRBV5-5 with TRBJ1-5; TRBD1 might be the D (6 bases). Germline V CDR1 and CDR2: SGHKS, YYEKEE (reference sequence). V was pared by 4 bases and J by 3 bases, with 8 bases between. This CDR3 region has 13 residues. Here the CDR3 DNA reads TGTGCCAGCAGCCGGACAGACAATCAGCCCCAGCATTTT. It codes for CASSRTDNQPQHF.